Following are 8 T cell receptor beta chains from one sample sequenced in a study of siplizumab effects on memory and regulatory T cells (dated by TCRdb to between 2018 and 2021). The library relied on the immunoSEQ multiplex PCR assay. TCRdb carries this immuneACCESS record with in-frame sequences only. Its versions omit some clonotypes, under half of them owing to an unresolved V gene in the studies checked, with the rest unexplained. Counted in this sample were roughly 50,000 clones; about 93% of them appeared once. The ten biggest clones cover 15% to 20% of the sample. Sequencing input: CD8+ T cells sorted from blood. The receptors originated from a human donor in good health.

The chain recombines TRBV11-2 with TRBJ1-2, with no clear D. V lost 0 bases and J 6 bases, leaving 11 bases between the germline ends. The CDR3 loop spans 14 amino acids. The germline gives CDR1 SGHAT, CDR2 FQNNGV. CDR3 amino acids: CASSLDLFGDGYTF. The CDR3, as DNA: TGTGCCAGCAGCTTAGATTTGTTCGGGGATGGCTACACCTTC.

The V and J genes are TRBV11-2 and TRBJ1-1; 7 nucleotides agree with TRBD1. This CDR3 comprises 16 residues. V dropped 1 base and J dropped 1; count of bases not matched to a gene: 6. Germline V gives CDR1 SGHAT, CDR2 FQNNGV. In nucleotides, the CDR3 is TGTGCCAGCAGCTTAGGGAGGGACAGCTGGAACACTGAAGCTTTCTTT. Translating gives CASSLGRDSWNTEAFF.

The chain has TRBV27 and TRBJ1-2; maybe TRBD1 (6 bases). The CDR3 is made up of 16 amino acids. The V end lost 5 bases, the J end lost 0 bases, and 16 bases lay between the germline ends. The V gene's germline CDR1 is MNHEY and CDR2 SMNVEV (reference sequence). The CDR3 coding sequence is TGTGCCAGCAGTGCAGTGCCGGGACAACCTAACTATGGCTACACCTTC. Its translation is CASSAVPGQPNYGYTF.

The rearrangement uses TRBV27 and TRBJ2-3, with 8 bases fitting TRBD1. This CDR3 region has 16 residues. From germline, CDR1 is MNHEY and CDR2 SMNVEV (reference sequence). J gave up 1 base and V 5 bases, and 8 bases lay outside the gene matches. DNA of the CDR3: TGTGCCAGCAGTGAGACCCGGGACAGGCGCACAGATACGCAGTATTTT. Translated: CASSETRDRRTDTQYF.

The chain recombines TRBV28 with TRBJ2-7; possibly TRBD1 for D (6 bases). Germline V gene lookup returns CDR1 MDHEN and CDR2 SYDVKM. Trimming left V 7 bases short and J 3 bases short, with 13 bases between. There are 13 residues in the CDR3. As DNA, the CDR3 is TGTGCCAGCACAGGGAAGGGGGTCTACGAGCAGTACTTC. It is translated as CASTGKGVYEQYF.

V and J are TRBV30 and TRBJ1-1; 9 bases agree with TRBD1. J was trimmed by 2 bases and V by 8 bases; bases with no gene match: 12. Germline assignment: CDR1 GTSNPN and CDR2 SVGIG (reference sequence). This CDR3 comprises 15 residues. In DNA form, the CDR3 reads TGTGCCCACAGAATCCTGACAGGGGGAAACACTGAAGCTTTCTTT. This gives the protein CAHRILTGGNTEAFF. The full variable domain, in which reference TRBV30 and TRBJ1-1 provide the parts outside the CDR3, is SQTIHQWPATLVQPVGSPLSLECTVEGTSNPNLYWYRQAAGRGLQLLFYSVGIGQISSEVPQNLSASRPQDRQFILSSKKLLLSDSGFYLCAHRILTGGNTEAFFGQGTRLTVV.

This clone has more than one count but fewer than ten. V gene TRBV4-1 combines with J gene TRBJ1-2; no definite D call. CDR1 is MGHRA, CDR2 YSYEKL, per germline. The CDR3 is made up of 15 amino acids. Trimming removed 4 bases from V and 4 bases from J, with 16 bases in between. CDR3 amino acids: CASSRSGGQIYGYTF. CDR3 coding DNA: TGCGCCAGCAGCCGCTCAGGTGGGCAAATCTATGGCTACACCTTC.

The count of this clone is one. In nucleotides, the CDR3 is TGTGCCAGCAGCCCGGGACAGCTAGAGCAGTACTTC. It yields the protein CASSPGQLEQYF. This chain links TRBV7-2 with TRBJ2-7, with TRBD1 matching 7 bases. J was trimmed by 7 bases and V by 5 bases; bases with no gene match: 5. The CDR3 is 12 amino acids. In germline, CDR1 is SGHTA, CDR2 FQGNSA.